Below, one TCR beta chain is given with its context. Its antigen is undetermined. This specimen belongs to a study of cytomegalovirus exposure and HLA in healthy donors. Study-wide results and limits: As was reported, the HLA-A and HLA-B alleles of most subjects were accurately predicted from TCR beta sequences. In a later analysis, parvovirus B19, influenza, CMV and Epstein-Barr virus appeared linked to several top co-occurrence clusters.

Trimming took 6 bases from V and 2 from J, leaving 13 bases between them. CDR3 length: 13 residues. Germline V gene sequence: CDR1 SQVTM, CDR2 ANQGSEA. Vbeta (60) and Jbeta (13) primers were used in the PCR. Study processing details: Roughly 80 million unique TCR beta chains, 9 million to 12 million shared, were counted in a later analysis. Libraries were prepared by immunoSEQ multiplex PCR; TCRdb keeps only in-frame clonotypes and omits some of them. The V and J calls and clone size are taken from that table; D and trimming were inferred from the DNA. The sample has approximately 97,000 clones, around four fifths seen once; the top ten hold roughly 4.3%.

The sample comprised PBMCs. The J gene is TRBJ2-5, the V gene TRBV29-1, with a weak D call TRBD2 (5 bases). The sequence came from a woman aged 40 to 50 in good health and CMV-seropositive. The CDR3 DNA sequence: TGCAGCGTCCGACTCGGCGGGCAAGAGACCCAGTACTTC. Translating gives CSVRLGGQETQYF. The whole variable domain, remainder taken from reference TRBV29-1 and TRBJ2-5, is SAVISQKPSRDICQRGTSLTIQCQVDSQVTMMFWYRQQPGQSLTLIATANQGSEATYESGFVIDKFPISRPNLTFSTLTVSNMSPEDSSIYLCSVRLGGQETQYFGPGTRLLVL.